This TCR beta chain was observed in a study of vaccination and CD4 T cells after COVID-19. In the study overall: The post-vaccine samples came a median approximately 75 days after dose two (range 14 to 241).

Concerning this clonotype: Its antigen is not identified.

An Oncomine TCR Beta short-read assay was used to sequence the DNA from cultured CD4+ T cells. From the PCR reads, TCRdb called clonotypes with MiXCR, one entry per CDR3 protein. The sample lists roughly 7,400 distinct CDR3 sequences; around 38% were seen once. Germline CDR1 SGHAT, CDR2 FQNNGV. This CDR3 spans 16 amino acids. After removal of 6 bases from V and 2 bases from J, the junction contained 11 bases not matched to a gene. The treatment here: approximately 9-day PBMC culture with coronavirus spike peptide pools or control peptides (ViraFEST assay). Gathered ahead of the COVID-19 pandemic (2011-2018) were the CD4+ T cells of the unexposed donor. ViraFEST stimulated the growth of antigen-specific T cells using peptide pools and subsequently profiled their TCRs by sequencing. Cultures used two million PBMCs per well, approximately 9.8 IU/ml IL-2 and about 9.9 ug/ml peptides. Whenever cell numbers allowed, CD4+ T cells from unexposed donors were probed with SARS-CoV-2 S/N and four cold-coronavirus spikes.

The origin of this receptor is a human donor in good health. The gene calls are TRBV11-2 and TRBJ1-2; 8 bases are a match to TRBD1. The sequenced sample was CD4+ T cells from blood, cultured in vitro. CDR3: CASSPLRGQVNYGYTF. The CDR3 bases are TGTGCCAGCAGTCCACTGCGGGGACAGGTGAACTATGGCTACACCTTC.